Shown below are 9 T cell receptor beta chains from a single sample sequenced in a study of cytomegalovirus exposure and HLA in healthy donors. Primers: 60 Vbeta forward and 13 Jbeta reverse. Only in-frame clones appear in the TCRdb table, and some are missing; sequencing was by immunoSEQ multiplex PCR. The table shows over 150,000 clones, with around three quarters occurring only once. Specimen: PBMCs. The receptor source for this set is a woman between 50 and 59 years old in good health and CMV-seropositive.

This clone came up a few times. The chain employs TRBV6-4 and TRBJ2-7, with a tentative D call TRBD2 (5 bases). The CDR3 length is 13 residues. Germline CDR1 MRHNA, CDR2 SNTAGT. The V end lost 3 bases, the J end lost 3 bases, and 9 bases lay between the germline ends. DNA for the CDR3: TGTGCCAGCAGTGAGCTAGCTGGCTACGAGCAGTACTTC. It encodes CASSELAGYEQYF.

This clone was observed a few times. The chain uses TRBV7-2 and TRBJ2-7, with TRBD2 matching over 10 bases. The CDR3 is made up of 15 amino acids. CDR1 SGHTA and CDR2 FQGNSA come from the germline V gene. V was clipped by 5 bases and J by 2 bases; unmatched bases: 6. This CDR3 is CASSALAGPTYEQYF. CDR3 bases: TGTGCCAGCAGCGCACTAGCGGGGCCTACCTACGAGCAGTACTTC.

This clone was picked up a small number of times. The rearrangement links TRBV7-3 to TRBJ2-1; TRBD2 agrees at 14 bases. The trim removed 5 bases at V and 9 bases at J, leaving 6 bases unmatched. The germline V gene encodes CDR1 SGHTA and CDR2 FQGTGA. This CDR3 contains 15 residues. The DNA of the CDR3 is TGTGCCAGCAGCCTGACTAGCGGGAGGGCTACTGAGCAGTTCTTC. It yields the protein CASSLTSGRATEQFF.

The chain has TRBV5-1 and TRBJ2-2; TRBD2 matches 10 bases. V shed 7 bases, J shed 5 bases, and the junction held 5 bases outside the gene matches. The CDR3 covers 14 residues. Looked up from germline, CDR1 is SGHRS and CDR2 is YFSETQ. The CDR3 sequence is CASGPSGSTGELFF. The CDR3 DNA reads as TGCGCCAGCGGTCCTAGCGGGAGTACCGGGGAGCTGTTTTTT.

The rearrangement joins TRBV18 to TRBJ2-7, with TRBD1 identical over 7 bases. V shed 3 bases and J 3 bases; nucleotides not matched to a gene: 5. Germline CDR1 KGHSH, CDR2 LQKENI. The CDR3 is made up of 14 amino acids. The chain's CDR3 is CASSPGTENYEQYF. In nucleotides, the CDR3 is TGTGCCAGCTCACCGGGGACAGAAAACTACGAGCAGTACTTC. The full variable domain, rest sourced from reference TRBV18 and TRBJ2-7, is NAGVMQNPRHLVRRRGQEARLRCSPMKGHSHVYWYRQLPEEGLKFMVYLQKENIIDESGMPKERFSAEFPKEGPSILRIQQVVRGDSAAYFCASSPGTENYEQYFGPGTRLTVT.

This clone was counted once. This chain joins TRBV9 and TRBJ2-1; no clear D gene. The CDR3 covers 15 residues. The V end lost 4 bases, the J end lost 1 base, and 12 bases lay between the germline ends. Germline loops: CDR1 SGDLS, CDR2 YYNGEE. CDR3 nucleotides: TGTGCCAGCAGCCCGAGTGTCGAATCCTACAATGAGCAGTTCTTC. Protein product: CASSPSVESYNEQFF.

This clone was observed a single time. V and J are TRBV5-6 and TRBJ1-3; the D is unclear. The germline CDR1 and CDR2 sequences are SGHDT and YYEEEE. The CDR3 spans 15 residues. Between the trimmed V and J ends, which lost 3 bases and 0 bases, there was a span of 10 bases. The DNA of the CDR3 is TGTGCCAGCAGCTCCAGACTGAACTCTGGAAACACCATATATTTT. Protein product: CASSSRLNSGNTIYF.

V is TRBV9 and J is TRBJ1-4, with 8 bases fitting TRBD1. This CDR3 has 14 residues. The germline V gene has CDR1 SGDLS and CDR2 YYNGEE. J lost 5 bases, V lost 4 bases, and 4 bases had no gene match. The CDR3 DNA sequence: TGTGCCAGCAGCTTCGGACAGGGAAATGAAAAACTGTTTTTT. Translated: CASSFGQGNEKLFF.

This clone has a handful of counts. V and J are TRBV6-6 and TRBJ1-1, with TRBD1 identical over 10 bases. The CDR3 spans 14 residues. CDR1 and CDR2 (germline): MNHNY, SVGAGI (reference sequence). V lost 2 bases to trimming and J lost 5 bases; unmatched junction nucleotides: 2. In DNA form, the CDR3 reads TGTGCCAGCAGTTACGGGACAGGGGTGACTGAAGCTTTCTTT. Protein: CASSYGTGVTEAFF.